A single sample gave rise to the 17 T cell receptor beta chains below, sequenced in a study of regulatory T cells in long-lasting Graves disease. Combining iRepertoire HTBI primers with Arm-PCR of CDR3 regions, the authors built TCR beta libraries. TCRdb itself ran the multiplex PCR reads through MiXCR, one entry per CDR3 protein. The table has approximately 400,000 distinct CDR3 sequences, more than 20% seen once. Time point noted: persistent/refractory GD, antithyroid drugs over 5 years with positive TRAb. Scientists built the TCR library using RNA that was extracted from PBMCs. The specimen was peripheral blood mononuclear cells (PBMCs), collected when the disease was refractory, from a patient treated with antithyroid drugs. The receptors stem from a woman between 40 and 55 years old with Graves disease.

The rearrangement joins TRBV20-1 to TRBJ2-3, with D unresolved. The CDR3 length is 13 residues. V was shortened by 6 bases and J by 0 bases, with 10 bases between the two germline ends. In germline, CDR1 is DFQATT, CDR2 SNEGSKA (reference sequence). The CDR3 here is CSAPITSTDTQYF. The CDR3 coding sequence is TGCAGTGCCCCAATCACTAGCACAGATACGCAGTATTTT.

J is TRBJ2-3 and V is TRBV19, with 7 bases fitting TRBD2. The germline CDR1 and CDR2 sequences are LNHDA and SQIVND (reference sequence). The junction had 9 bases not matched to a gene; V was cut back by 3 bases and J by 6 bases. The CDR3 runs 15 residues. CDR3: CASSMLAATMDTQYF. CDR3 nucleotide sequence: TGTGCCAGTAGTATGCTAGCGGCGACGATGGATACGCAGTATTTT. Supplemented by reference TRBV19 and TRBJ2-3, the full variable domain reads DGGITQSPKYLFRKEGQNVTLSCEQNLNHDAMYWYRQDPGQGLRLIYYSQIVNDFQKGDIAEGYSVSREKKESFPLTVTSAQKNPTAFYLCASSMLAATMDTQYFGPGTRLTVL.

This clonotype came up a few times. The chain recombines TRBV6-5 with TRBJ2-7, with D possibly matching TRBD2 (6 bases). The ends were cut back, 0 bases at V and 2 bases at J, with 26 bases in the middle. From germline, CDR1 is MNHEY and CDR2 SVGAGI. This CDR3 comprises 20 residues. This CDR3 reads CASSYSLAGTVIYIAYEQYF. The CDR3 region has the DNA TGTGCCAGCAGTTACTCATTGGCGGGGACCGTCATATATATAGCCTACGAGCAGTACTTC.

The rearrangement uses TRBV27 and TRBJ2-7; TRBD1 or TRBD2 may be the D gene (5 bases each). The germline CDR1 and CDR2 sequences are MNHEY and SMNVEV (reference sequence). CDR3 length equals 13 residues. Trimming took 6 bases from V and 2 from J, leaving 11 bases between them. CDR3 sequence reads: CASSLRDPYEQYF. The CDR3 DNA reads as TGTGCCAGCAGCCTCCGGGACCCCTACGAGCAGTACTTC.

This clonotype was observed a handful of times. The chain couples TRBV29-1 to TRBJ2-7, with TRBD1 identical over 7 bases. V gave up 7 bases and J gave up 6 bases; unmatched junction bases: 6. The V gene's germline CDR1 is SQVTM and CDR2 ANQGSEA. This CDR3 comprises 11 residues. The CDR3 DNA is TGCAGCGCCTACAGGGGCGGCGAGCAGTACTTC. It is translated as CSAYRGGEQYF.

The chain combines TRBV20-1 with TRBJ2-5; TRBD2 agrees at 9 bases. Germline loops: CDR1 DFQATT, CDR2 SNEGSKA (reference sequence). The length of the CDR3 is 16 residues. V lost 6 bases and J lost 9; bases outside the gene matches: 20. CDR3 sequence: CSAQRGAGGGLMAQYF. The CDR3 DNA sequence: TGCAGTGCGCAACGAGGGGCGGGAGGGGGTCTAATGGCCCAGTACTTC.

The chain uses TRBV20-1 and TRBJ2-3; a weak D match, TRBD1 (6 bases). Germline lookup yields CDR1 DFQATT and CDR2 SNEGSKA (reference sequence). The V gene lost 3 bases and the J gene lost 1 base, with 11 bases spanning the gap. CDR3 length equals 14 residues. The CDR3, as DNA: TGCAGTGCTAGTATCCCAGGGGGCACAGATACGCAGTATTTT. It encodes CSASIPGGTDTQYF.

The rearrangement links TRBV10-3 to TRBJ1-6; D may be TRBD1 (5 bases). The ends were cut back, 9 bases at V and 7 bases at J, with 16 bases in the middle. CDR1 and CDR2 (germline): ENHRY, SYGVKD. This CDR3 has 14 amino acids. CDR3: CAITRGGANSPLHF. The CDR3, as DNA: TGTGCCATTACCCGAGGAGGGGCCAATTCACCCCTCCACTTT.

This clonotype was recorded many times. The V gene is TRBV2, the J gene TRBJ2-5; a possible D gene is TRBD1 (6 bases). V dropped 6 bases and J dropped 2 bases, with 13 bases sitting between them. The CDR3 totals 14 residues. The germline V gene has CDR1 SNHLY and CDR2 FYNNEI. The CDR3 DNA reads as TGTGCCAGCAGGCAATCAAGGGGGCAAGAGACCCAGTACTTC. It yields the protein CASRQSRGQETQYF.

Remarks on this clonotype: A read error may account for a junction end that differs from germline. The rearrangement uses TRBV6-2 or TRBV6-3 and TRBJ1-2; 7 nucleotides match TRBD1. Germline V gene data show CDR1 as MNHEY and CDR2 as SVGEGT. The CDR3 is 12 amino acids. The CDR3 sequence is CASSLDRVGHTF. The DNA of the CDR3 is TGTGCCAGCAGCTTAGACAGGGTTGGCCACACCTTC.

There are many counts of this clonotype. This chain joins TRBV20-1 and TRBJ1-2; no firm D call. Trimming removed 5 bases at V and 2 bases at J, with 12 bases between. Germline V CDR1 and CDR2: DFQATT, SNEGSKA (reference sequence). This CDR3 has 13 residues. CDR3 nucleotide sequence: TGCAGTGCTCGACCCGTAGGAAACTATGGCTACACCTTC. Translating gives CSARPVGNYGYTF.

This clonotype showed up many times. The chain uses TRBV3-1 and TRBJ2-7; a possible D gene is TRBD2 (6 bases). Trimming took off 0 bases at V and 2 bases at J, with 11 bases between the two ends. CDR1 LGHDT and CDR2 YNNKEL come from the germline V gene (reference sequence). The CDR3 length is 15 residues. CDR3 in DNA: TGTGCCAGCAGCCAAGAACCGGGACTTACCTACGAGCAGTACTTC. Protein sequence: CASSQEPGLTYEQYF.

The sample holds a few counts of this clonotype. CDR3 sequence (DNA): TGCAGCGGTTGGAGCACCGGGGAGCTGTTTTTT. It specifies CSGWSTGELFF. V and J are TRBV29-1 and TRBJ2-2; unclear D gene. Germline CDR1 SQVTM, CDR2 ANQGSEA. CDR3 length equals 11 residues. V shed 7 bases and J shed 4 bases, with 7 bases lying between them.

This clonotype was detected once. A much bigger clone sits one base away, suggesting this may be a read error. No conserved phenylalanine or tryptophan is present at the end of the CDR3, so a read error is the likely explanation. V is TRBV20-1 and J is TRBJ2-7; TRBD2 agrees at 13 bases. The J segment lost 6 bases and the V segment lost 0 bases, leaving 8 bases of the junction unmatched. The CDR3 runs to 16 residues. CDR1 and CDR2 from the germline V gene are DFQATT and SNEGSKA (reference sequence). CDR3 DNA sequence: TGCAGTGCTAGAGAGTCCGGGACTAGCGGGAACTTCGAGCAGTACTCC. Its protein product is CSARESGTSGNFEQYS.

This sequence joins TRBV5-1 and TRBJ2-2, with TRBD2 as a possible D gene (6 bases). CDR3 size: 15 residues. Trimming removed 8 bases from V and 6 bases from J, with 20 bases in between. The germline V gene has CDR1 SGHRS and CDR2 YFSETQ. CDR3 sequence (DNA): TGCGCCAGTCATCCCCGTGGGGAGGAGGCCGGGGAGCTGTTTTTT. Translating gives CASHPRGEEAGELFF.

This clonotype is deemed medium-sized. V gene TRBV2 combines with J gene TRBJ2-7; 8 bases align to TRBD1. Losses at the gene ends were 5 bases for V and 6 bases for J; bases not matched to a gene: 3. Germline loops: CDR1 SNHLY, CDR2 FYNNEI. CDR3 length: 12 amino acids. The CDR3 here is CASSPGGSEQYF. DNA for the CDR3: TGTGCCAGCAGTCCAGGGGGCAGCGAGCAGTACTTC.

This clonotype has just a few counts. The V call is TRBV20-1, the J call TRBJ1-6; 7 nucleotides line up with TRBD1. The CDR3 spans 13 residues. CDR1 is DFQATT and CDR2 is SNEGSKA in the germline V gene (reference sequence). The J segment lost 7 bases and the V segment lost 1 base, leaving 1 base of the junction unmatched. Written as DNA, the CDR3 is TGCAGTGCTAGAGGGACAGGCAATTCACCCCTCCACTTT. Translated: CSARGTGNSPLHF.